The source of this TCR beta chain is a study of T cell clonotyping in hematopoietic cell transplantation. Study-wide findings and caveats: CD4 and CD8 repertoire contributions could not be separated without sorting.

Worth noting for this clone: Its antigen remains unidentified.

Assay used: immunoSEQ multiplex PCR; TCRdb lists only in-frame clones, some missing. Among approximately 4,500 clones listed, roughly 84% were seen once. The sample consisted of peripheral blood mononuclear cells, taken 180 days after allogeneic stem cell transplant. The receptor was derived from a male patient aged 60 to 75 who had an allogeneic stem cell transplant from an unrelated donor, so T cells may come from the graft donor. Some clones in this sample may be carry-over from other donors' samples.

In DNA form, the CDR3 reads TGTGCCCCAAACTGGGTGGGAGCTTATGGCTACACCTTC. Translated: CAPNWVGAYGYTF. The genes are TRBV5-3 and TRBJ1-2; no definite D call. TRBV5-3 is an open reading frame, and its role is uncertain. Deletions cut 10 bases from V and 5 bases from J, with 18 bases between. The CDR3 sequence is 13 residues long.